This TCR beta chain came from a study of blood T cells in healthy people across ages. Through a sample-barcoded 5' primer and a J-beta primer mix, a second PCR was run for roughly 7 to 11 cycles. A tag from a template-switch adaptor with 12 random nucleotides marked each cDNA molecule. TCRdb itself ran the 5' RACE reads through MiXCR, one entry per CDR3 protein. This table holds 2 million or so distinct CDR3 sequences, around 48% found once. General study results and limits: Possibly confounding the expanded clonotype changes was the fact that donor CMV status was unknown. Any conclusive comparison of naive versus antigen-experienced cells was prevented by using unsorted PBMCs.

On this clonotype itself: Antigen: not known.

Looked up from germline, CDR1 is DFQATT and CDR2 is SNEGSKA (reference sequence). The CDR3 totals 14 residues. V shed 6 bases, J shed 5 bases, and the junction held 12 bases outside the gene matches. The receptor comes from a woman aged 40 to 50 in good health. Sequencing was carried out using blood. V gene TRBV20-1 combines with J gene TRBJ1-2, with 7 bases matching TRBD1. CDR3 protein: CSALSGQVLYGYTF. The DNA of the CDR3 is TGCAGTGCCCTATCTGGACAGGTGCTTTATGGCTACACCTTC.